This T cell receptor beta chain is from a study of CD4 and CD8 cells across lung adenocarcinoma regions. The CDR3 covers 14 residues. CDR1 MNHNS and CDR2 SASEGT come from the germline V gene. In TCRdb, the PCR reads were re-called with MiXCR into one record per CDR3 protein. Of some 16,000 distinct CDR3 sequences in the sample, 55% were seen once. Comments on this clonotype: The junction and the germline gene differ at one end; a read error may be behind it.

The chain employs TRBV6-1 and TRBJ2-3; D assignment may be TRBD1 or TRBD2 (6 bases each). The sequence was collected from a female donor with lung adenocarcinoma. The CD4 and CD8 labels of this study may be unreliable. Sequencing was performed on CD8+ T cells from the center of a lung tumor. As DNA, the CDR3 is TGTGCCAGCAGCGGGCTGGGGGGCACAGACACGCAGTATTTC. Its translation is CASSGLGGTDTQYF.